Included here is one T cell receptor (beta chain) sequence, with context. Its matching antigen is unknown. The CDR3 loop spans 16 amino acids. CDR1 and CDR2 from the germline V gene are SGHTS and YDEGEE. Trimming took 3 bases from V and 2 from J; bases not matched to a gene: 10. These data come from a study of cytomegalovirus exposure and HLA in healthy donors. Study-level results: It was 160 or so TCR beta chains that were listed as cytomegalovirus-associated.

Profiled with immunoSEQ multiplex PCR; TCRdb holds only in-frame clones, not every one. The sample gives around 150,000 clones, 86% of which show up once; around 2.4% is in the top ten. The chain recombines TRBV5-8 with TRBJ1-2; TRBD1 aligns across 7 bases. The source of this sequence is a woman in her late teens or twenties in good health and CMV-seronegative. The sample taken for sequencing was PBMCs. The CDR3 is CASSSPRGARNYGYTF. As DNA, the CDR3 is TGTGCCAGCAGCTCCCCCAGGGGGGCCCGCAACTATGGCTACACCTTC. Looking up the rest from reference TRBV5-8 and TRBJ1-2 gives the full variable domain: EAGVTQSPTHLIKTRGQQATLRCSPISGHTSVYWYQQALGLGLQFLLWYDEGEERNRGNFPPRFSGRQFPNYSSELNVNALELEDSALYLCASSSPRGARNYGYTFGSGTRLTVV.